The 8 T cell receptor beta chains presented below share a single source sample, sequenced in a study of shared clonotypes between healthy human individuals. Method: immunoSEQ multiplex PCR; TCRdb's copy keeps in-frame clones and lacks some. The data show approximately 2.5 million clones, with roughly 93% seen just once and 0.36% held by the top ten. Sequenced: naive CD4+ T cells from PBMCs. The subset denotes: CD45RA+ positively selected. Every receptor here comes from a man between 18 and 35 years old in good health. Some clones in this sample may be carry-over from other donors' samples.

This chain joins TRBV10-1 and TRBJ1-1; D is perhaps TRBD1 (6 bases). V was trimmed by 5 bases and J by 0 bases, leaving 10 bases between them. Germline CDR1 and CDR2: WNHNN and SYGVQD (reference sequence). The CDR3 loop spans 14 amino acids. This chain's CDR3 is CASSPGHLNTEAFF. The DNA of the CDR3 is TGCGCCAGCAGTCCGGGACACCTGAACACTGAAGCTTTCTTT.

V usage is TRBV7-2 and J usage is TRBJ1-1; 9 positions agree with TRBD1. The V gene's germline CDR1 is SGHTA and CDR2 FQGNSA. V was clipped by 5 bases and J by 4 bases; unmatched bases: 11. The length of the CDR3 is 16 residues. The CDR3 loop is CASSHIPGQGGTEAFF. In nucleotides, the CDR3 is TGTGCCAGCAGCCACATACCGGGACAGGGAGGCACTGAAGCTTTCTTT. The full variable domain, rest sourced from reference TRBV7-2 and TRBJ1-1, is GAGVSQSPSNKVTEKGKDVELRCDPISGHTALYWYRQSLGQGLEFLIYFQGNSAPDKSGLPSDRFSAERTGGSVSTLTIQRTQQEDSAVYLCASSHIPGQGGTEAFFGQGTRLTVV.

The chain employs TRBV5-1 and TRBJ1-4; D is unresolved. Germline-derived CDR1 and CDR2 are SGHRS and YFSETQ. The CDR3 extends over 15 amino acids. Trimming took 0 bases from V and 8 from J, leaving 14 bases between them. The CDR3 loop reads CASSLVWGAEEKLFF. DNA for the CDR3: TGCGCCAGCAGCTTGGTATGGGGAGCCGAGGAAAAACTGTTTTTT.

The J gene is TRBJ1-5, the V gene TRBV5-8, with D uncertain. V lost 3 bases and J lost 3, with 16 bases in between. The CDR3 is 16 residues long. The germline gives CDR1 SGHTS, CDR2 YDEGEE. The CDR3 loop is CASSWKTAGFNQPQHF. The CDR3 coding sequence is TGTGCCAGCAGCTGGAAAACTGCAGGATTCAATCAGCCCCAGCATTTT.

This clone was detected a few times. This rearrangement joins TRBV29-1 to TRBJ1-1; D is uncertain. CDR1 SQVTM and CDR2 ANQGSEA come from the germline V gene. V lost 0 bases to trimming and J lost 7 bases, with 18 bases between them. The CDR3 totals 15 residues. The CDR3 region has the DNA TGCAGCGTTGAAGACCGTACAGAGACTCTGGGTGAAGCTTTCTTT. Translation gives CSVEDRTETLGEAFF.

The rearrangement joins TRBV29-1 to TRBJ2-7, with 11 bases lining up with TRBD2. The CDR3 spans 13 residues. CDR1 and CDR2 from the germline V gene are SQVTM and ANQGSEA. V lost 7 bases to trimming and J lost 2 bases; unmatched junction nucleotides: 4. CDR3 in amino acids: CSGRLAGTYEQYF. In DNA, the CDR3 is TGCAGCGGGCGACTAGCGGGGACCTACGAGCAGTACTTC.

The CDR3 DNA is TGCGCCAGCAGCTTCGGGACGTACCAAGAGACCCAGTACTTC. This encodes CASSFGTYQETQYF. The rearrangement joins TRBV5-1 to TRBJ2-5, with D possibly being TRBD1 or TRBD2 (5 bases each). Germline V gene sequence: CDR1 SGHRS, CDR2 YFSETQ. The V end lost 2 bases, the J end lost 0 bases, and 8 bases lay between the germline ends. This CDR3 is 14 amino acids long.

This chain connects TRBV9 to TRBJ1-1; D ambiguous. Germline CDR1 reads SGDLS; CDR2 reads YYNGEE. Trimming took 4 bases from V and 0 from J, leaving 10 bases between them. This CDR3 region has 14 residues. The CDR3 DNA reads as TGTGCCAGCAGCCCGACCGCAATGAACACTGAAGCTTTCTTT. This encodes CASSPTAMNTEAFF.